The rows below give T cell receptor beta chains drawn from one sample of a study of radiation and T cells in renal cell carcinoma. Profiling relied on immunoSEQ multiplex PCR, and the TCRdb table lists in-frame clones only, not all of them. The sample comprises roughly 130,000 clones, 75% to 85% of which are singletons, and 1.5% to 2% rests with the top ten. Sequencing was performed on blood, taken from a patient whose treatment included radiotherapy and nephrectomy. These TCRs come from a woman between 55 and 75 years old with renal cell carcinoma. The conserved cysteine and the conserved F or W are not part of the CDR3 here. D genes are given only for firm matches. Where a row states a size, it is once, few, many or the class of an expanded clone; other rows omit it.

>TRBV5-8|15|NA|TRBD2
ACTRGLAGGPEEDKF
>TRBV6-1|11|NA|NA
ASSVSGIETQY
>TRBV4-2|13|NA|NA
ASSQDKGRGQPQH
>TRBV4-1|12|NA|NA
ASSQVGQQETQY
>TRBV6-9|14|NA|TRBD1
ASRYVPGTGHSPLH
>TRBV25-1|13|NA|TRBD1
ASSELKRTGGEQF
>TRBV19|13|NA|TRBD1
ASSLRTGDNTEAF
>TRBV5-1|14|NA|NA
ASSPQRLPSYNEQF
>TRBV4-3|12|NA|NA
ASSQGDSNEKLF
>TRBV14|11|NA|TRBD1
ASSPTGADTQY
>TRBV10-2|18|NA|TRBD1
ASSEMRLGTGSSGANVLT
>TRBV11-2|13|once|TRBD2
ASSLAGVSTDTQY
>TRBV29-1|11|NA|NA
SADDRYSHEQY
>TRBV5-1|12|once|NA
ASSLVADVETQY
>TRBV7-2|13|NA|TRBD1
ASSYRQGIITEAF
>TRBV7-2|11|NA|NA
ASSLAVGETQY
>TRBV6-5|14|NA|NA
ASSYLRQGSSYEQY
>TRBV4-3|14|NA|TRBD2
ASSQERGRAGDTQY
>TRBV28|13|NA|NA
ASSLRRGVLYEQY
>TRBV9|15|NA|TRBD2
ASSVAGGSGSYNEQF
>TRBV5-4|16|once|NA
ASSSLDEGRLAKNIQY
>TRBV27|13|NA|NA
ASSSIPGGKNIQY
>TRBV6-5|13|NA|TRBD1
ASSYSRTGDTEAF
>TRBV7-3|11|NA|TRBD1
ASSPTGITEAF
>TRBV7-2|12|NA|NA
ASSLTGFGYEQY
>TRBV11-2|11|once|NA
ASSFGPNGGYT
>TRBV5-1|15|NA|NA
ASSSRAIGSLPETQY
>TRBV6-5|11|NA|NA
ASSYTSSYEQY
>TRBV5-1|12|once|TRBD1
ASSWGQGPYEQY
>TRBV4-1|14|NA|TRBD1
ASSQEGDRAYSPLH
>TRBV6-5|14|NA|TRBD1
ASSYRDRGRADTQY
>TRBV9|13|few|NA
ASSVAGASGNTIY
>TRBV5-1|15|NA|TRBD1
ASSRGANADRGDEQF
>TRBV28|16|NA|TRBD1
ASSPRLGQDGYRGTQY
>TRBV5-1|13|NA|NA
ASSLTDRPNTEAF
>TRBV28|11|NA|NA
ASGQAGVETQY
>TRBV2|11|NA|NA
ASRTTATYEQY
>TRBV9|16|NA|NA
ASSPSGQLLSNTGELF
>TRBV28|16|few|TRBD1
ASSFLRQRQGNLYGYT
>TRBV7-2|13|NA|NA
ASSFGNVPRETQY
>TRBV7-2|10|few|NA
ASSFGSNQQF
>TRBV7-8|15|NA|NA
ASSLGGIASMNTEAF
>TRBV4-3|13|NA|NA
ASSLGHHSNQPQH
>TRBV5-6|12|NA|NA
ASTRGELYYGYT
>TRBV4-2|14|NA|TRBD2
ASSQESSGSTDTQY
>TRBV13|12|few|TRBD2
ASSPRTSGETQY
>TRBV18|11|NA|NA
ASSRTVSGELF
>TRBV28|10|few|NA
ASSFGLQPQH
>TRBV5-1|10|NA|TRBD1
ASSFQGDGYT
>TRBV9|14|NA|TRBD2
ASSVGTSGLYNEQF
>TRBV6-5|13|NA|TRBD1
ASSQGQGEGYEQY
>TRBV2|12|NA|TRBD1
ASSTGGLSYEQY